This T cell receptor (beta chain) is from a study of blood T cell repertoires in COVID-19. Study as a whole: T cells, B-cell-depleted T cells, or PBMCs provided the cDNA or gDNA that served as material.

Those enrolled in Seattle joined during active infection and were followed longitudinally afterward. Per the authors' pipeline: How many nucleated cells were present was estimated from reference gene primer amplification. Measured with immunoSEQ multiplex PCR; TCRdb has only the in-frame clones, and not every one. D and trimming come from the DNA, and the V and J calls and clone size come from that table. This sample yields about 230,000 clones, of which 80% to 90% are seen a single time; less than 3% belongs to the top ten. Trimming removed 5 bases from V and 3 bases from J; junction bases left unmatched: 3. CDR1 MNHEY and CDR2 SVGEGT come from the germline V gene. The CDR3 has 14 residues.

The sample was peripheral blood. The clonotype originates from a man younger than 40 with COVID-19, enrolled during active disease. The V call is TRBV6-2 or TRBV6-3, the J call TRBJ2-7; 11 bases line up with TRBD2. This CDR3 reads CASSTTSGNYEQYF. CDR3 DNA: TGTGCCAGCAGTACGACTAGCGGGAACTACGAGCAGTACTTC.